The text below deals with one T cell receptor beta chain. The antigen remains unidentified. V lost 0 bases, J lost 4 bases, and 14 bases lay in between. Germline CDR1 and CDR2: LNHDA and SQIVND (reference sequence). The CDR3 extends over 16 amino acids. These data come from a study of shared clonotypes between healthy human individuals. Study at large: Three plates were used per donor for CD4 naive, three for CD4 memory, two for CD8 naive and one for CD8 memory. Points from the study as a whole: Naive subsets, compared against memory subsets, generally had larger estimated richness values.

At a deep level, the assay was run. Only in-frame clones appear in the TCRdb table, and some are missing; sequencing was by immunoSEQ multiplex PCR. This table holds 600,000 to 750,000 clones, about two thirds found once. Source material: memory CD4+ T cells sorted from blood. Subset here: CD45RA-negative fraction. The receptor was isolated from a young woman in good health. The chain couples TRBV19 to TRBJ2-3; D remains unclear. CDR3 protein: CASSIDLESLADTQYF. The CDR3 DNA reads as TGTGCCAGTAGTATAGATCTGGAGTCCCTCGCAGATACGCAGTATTTT.